This T cell receptor (beta chain) was captured by sequencing in a study of regulatory T cells in long-lasting Graves disease. This clonotype was detected ten times or more. Combining iRepertoire HTBI primers with Arm-PCR of CDR3 regions, the authors built TCR beta libraries. TCRdb analysed the multiplex PCR reads with MiXCR anew, one entry per CDR3 protein. The table lists approximately 380,000 distinct CDR3 sequences, less than 25% of them singletons. The V gene's germline CDR1 is ENHRY and CDR2 SYGVKD. CDR3 length equals 14 residues. Regarding time point: persistent/refractory GD, antithyroid drugs over 5 years with positive TRAb. PBMCs provided the RNA from which the TCR library was made.

The chain is built from TRBV10-3 and TRBJ1-5, with 8 bases identical to TRBD1. The sequence derives from a female donor with Graves disease. The sample in question was peripheral blood mononuclear cells (PBMCs), obtained when the disease was refractory, from a patient treated with antithyroid drugs. CDR3 bases: TGTGCAACCTCGGACAGGGTCGGCAATCAGCCCCAGCATTTT. Translated: CATSDRVGNQPQHF.